The 27 T cell receptor beta chains reported below all come from one sample, sequenced in a study of blood T cells in healthy people across ages. With a J-beta primer mix and a sample-barcoded 5' primer, a second PCR ran about 7 to 12 cycles. Each CDR3 protein gets one entry after TCRdb re-called the 5' RACE reads with MiXCR. Altogether around 800,000 distinct CDR3 sequences are present, under 30% being singletons, with the ten largest covering 3%. This sample was shared with a second study, whose subject was T cells of mothers and their children.

The sample was blood. These receptors all come from a boy aged 5-17 years in good health.

This sequence joins TRBV20-1 and TRBJ2-5; D unclear. Judging by the DNA end, TRBJ2-7 fits better; the J call may be wrong. This CDR3 contains 14 residues. Germline CDR1 and CDR2: DFQATT and SNEGSKA (reference sequence). The CDR3, as DNA: TGCAGTGCTCCAAGTCCTTGGAGCTCCTACGAGCAGTACTTC. This sequence encodes CSAPSPWSSYEQYF.

The chain couples TRBV2 to TRBJ2-1; D is unclear. CDR1 and CDR2 from the germline V gene are SNHLY and FYNNEI. The CDR3 loop spans 18 amino acids. Between the trimmed V and J ends, which lost 5 bases and 0 bases, there was a span of 20 bases. CDR3 nucleotide sequence: TGTGCCAGCAGTTCCCAAGAGCTCCAACCCAGCTCCTACAATGAGCAGTTCTTC. It translates to CASSSQELQPSSYNEQFF.

V gene TRBV7-9 combines with J gene TRBJ2-3; 11 nucleotides match TRBD2. With 6 bases clipped from V and 4 bases from J, the junction kept 6 bases outside the gene matches. This CDR3 has 15 residues. Per germline, CDR1 SEHNR and CDR2 FQNEAQ (reference sequence). The CDR3 DNA reads as TGTGCCAGCAGTCCTCTAGCGGGGGGCTCAGATACGCAGTATTTT. Its protein product is CASSPLAGGSDTQYF.

The chain is built from TRBV6-5 and TRBJ2-7; no reliable D call. The CDR3 has 13 residues. V lost 3 bases, J lost 6 bases, and 12 bases lay in between. CDR1 is MNHEY, CDR2 SVGAGI, per germline. The CDR3 sequence is CASSYPDAPEQYF. The CDR3 nucleotides are TGTGCCAGCAGTTATCCGGACGCTCCCGAGCAGTACTTC.

The rearrangement uses TRBV6-5 and TRBJ1-3; a weak D match, TRBD1 (5 bases). V gave up 7 bases and J gave up 4 bases, with 14 bases separating them. The CDR3 totals 14 residues. The V gene's germline CDR1 is MNHEY and CDR2 SVGAGI. This CDR3 is CASKTRPGGNTIYF. The CDR3, as DNA: TGTGCCAGCAAGACCCGGCCAGGGGGAAACACCATATATTTT.

This clonotype was seen only once. This rearrangement joins TRBV24-1 to TRBJ2-5; 7 nucleotides match TRBD2. CDR1 is KGHDR and CDR2 is SFDVKD in the germline V gene. J was trimmed by 1 base and V by 5 bases; bases with no gene match: 30. The CDR3 totals 23 residues. CDR3 DNA: TGTGCCACCAGTGCCAGCCGTCGAGGACCGGGACTACCTAAACCTGACCCCCAAGAGACCCAGTACTTC. Amino acids: CATSASRRGPGLPKPDPQETQYF.

The chain carries TRBV27 and TRBJ2-3, with D perhaps TRBD1 or TRBD2 (5 bases each). The V gene lost 6 bases and the J gene lost 3 bases, with 13 bases spanning the gap. This CDR3 has 14 amino acids. Germline values: CDR1 MNHEY, CDR2 SMNVEV (reference sequence). CDR3 residues: CASRGRVFTDTQYF. In nucleotides, the CDR3 is TGTGCCAGCAGGGGGCGGGTATTTACAGATACGCAGTATTTT.

The rearrangement links TRBV11-1 to TRBJ2-5; D not resolved. TRBJ2-1 matches the DNA end more closely, so the J call is doubtful. Germline CDR1 is SGHAT and CDR2 is FQDESV (reference sequence). The CDR3 totals 13 residues. For the CDR3, the DNA is TGTGCCAGCAGTTCGCGGCGTGAGAATGAGCAGTTCTTC. Translation: CASSSRRENEQFF.

Only a few counts were recorded for this clonotype. The gene calls are TRBV29-1 and TRBJ2-7; possibly TRBD1 or TRBD2 for D (5 bases each). Germline values: CDR1 SQVTM, CDR2 ANQGSEA. This CDR3 has 15 amino acids. With 3 bases removed from V and 0 bases from J, the gap between germline ends came to 15 bases. The CDR3 loop is CSVDGLGPNSYEQYF. The CDR3, as DNA: TGCAGCGTTGACGGTTTGGGACCCAACTCCTACGAGCAGTACTTC.

As regards this clonotype: This may arise from a read error, as a much more abundant clone is one base away. In DNA, the CDR3 is TGTGCCAGCAGGACCCCGACGGCTCATGGCTACGCCTTC. Residues: CASRTPTAHGYAF. V is TRBV6-5 and J is TRBJ1-2; D gene uncertain. From germline, CDR1 is MNHEY and CDR2 SVGAGI. The CDR3 spans 13 residues.

The chain links TRBV7-9 to TRBJ2-2, with 7 nucleotides matching TRBD1. This CDR3 comprises 18 residues. Germline V CDR1 and CDR2: SEHNR, FQNEAQ (reference sequence). V gave up 5 bases and J gave up 3 bases; unmatched junction bases: 15. The CDR3 coding sequence is TGTGCCAGCAGCCCGGGACAGCAAGTCGTGTGGGACACCGGGGAGCTGTTTTTT. Translation gives CASSPGQQVVWDTGELFF.

This rearrangement joins TRBV2 to TRBJ2-1; D call uncertain. Trimming shortened V by 1 base and J by 0 bases, and 4 bases separated the two germline ends. Germline CDR1 and CDR2: SNHLY and FYNNEI. The CDR3 totals 14 residues. DNA for the CDR3: TGTGCCAGCAGTGAAGAAAGCTCCTACAATGAGCAGTTCTTC. It translates to CASSEESSYNEQFF.

This rearrangement joins TRBV7-2 to TRBJ2-2; 8 nucleotides match TRBD1. Looked up from germline, CDR1 is SGHTA and CDR2 is FQGNSA. J lost 7 bases, V lost 4 bases, and 11 bases had no gene match. CDR3 size: 16 residues. The chain's CDR3 is CASSSLSAGGRGELFF. The DNA for the CDR3 is TGTGCCAGCAGCTCGCTTTCCGCAGGGGGCCGCGGGGAGCTGTTTTTT.

This rearrangement joins TRBV20-1 to TRBJ1-2; unclear D gene. Germline CDR1 and CDR2: DFQATT and SNEGSKA (reference sequence). This CDR3 comprises 15 residues. Trimming took off 0 bases at V and 2 bases at J, with 13 bases between the two ends. In nucleotides, the CDR3 is TGCAGTGCTAGAGACCCAAGGACCTACAACTATGGCTACACCTTC. Its protein product is CSARDPRTYNYGYTF.

This clonotype was detected only a few times. The chain links TRBV3-1 to TRBJ2-1; unclear D gene. The ends were cut back, 0 bases at V and 7 bases at J, with 13 bases in the middle. The CDR3 is made up of 15 amino acids. Germline values: CDR1 LGHDT, CDR2 YNNKEL (reference sequence). In DNA, the CDR3 is TGTGCCAGCAGCCAAGAAAGGCGGAAGAGGAATGAGCAGTTCTTC. Residues: CASSQERRKRNEQFF.

This chain connects TRBV25-1 to TRBJ1-4; possibly TRBD1 for D (5 bases). This CDR3 is built from 16 residues. V was clipped by 0 bases and J by 3 bases, with 11 bases between them. From germline, CDR1 is MGHDK and CDR2 SYGVNS. CDR3 protein: CASSEYTTGPNEKLFF. The CDR3, as DNA: TGTGCCAGCAGTGAATACACCACAGGACCTAATGAAAAACTGTTTTTT.

This clonotype showed up just once. The rearrangement links TRBV12-3 or TRBV12-4 to TRBJ2-5; 10 nucleotides agree with TRBD2. CDR3 length equals 17 residues. V gave up 4 bases and J gave up 4 bases; unmatched junction bases: 12. Here the CDR3 reads CASSSGNSGGYGETQYF. The CDR3, as DNA: TGTGCCAGCAGTTCTGGGAATAGCGGGGGGTACGGAGAGACCCAGTACTTC.

The V call is TRBV3-1, the J call TRBJ2-5, with 12 bases aligning to TRBD2. The DNA end is a closer match to TRBJ2-1, so the J assignment may be wrong. The CDR3 is 15 amino acids. Germline CDR1 reads LGHDT; CDR2 reads YNNKEL (reference sequence). DNA for the CDR3: TGTGCCAGCAGCCAAGCTCGGACTAGCGGGACGGAGCAGTTCTTC. Translating gives CASSQARTSGTEQFF.

The genes are TRBV5-1 and TRBJ2-5; D gene ambiguous. V was pared by 0 bases and J by 1 base, with 10 bases between. The germline CDR1 and CDR2 sequences are SGHRS and YFSETQ. The CDR3 contains 15 residues. CDR3 protein: CASSLEAATQETQYF. The CDR3 coding sequence is TGCGCCAGCAGCTTGGAGGCAGCAACCCAAGAGACCCAGTACTTC.

V usage is TRBV5-1 and J usage is TRBJ1-2, with D possibly being TRBD1 (5 bases). Germline V gene lookup returns CDR1 SGHRS and CDR2 YFSETQ. This CDR3 region has 14 residues. Trimming took 3 bases from V and 4 from J, leaving 13 bases between them. CDR3 in DNA: TGCGCCAGCAGCTGGGGGAGGCCTAGCTATGGCTACACCTTC. It codes for CASSWGRPSYGYTF.

V is TRBV4-1 and J is TRBJ2-5; 7 nucleotides match TRBD1. This CDR3 is 15 amino acids long. Germline assignment: CDR1 MGHRA and CDR2 YSYEKL. The V segment lost 0 bases and the J segment 5 bases; nucleotides outside the gene matches: 6. The CDR3 reads CASSQETPGGETQYF. In DNA form, the CDR3 reads TGCGCCAGCAGCCAAGAAACCCCAGGGGGTGAGACCCAGTACTTC.

V and J are TRBV10-3 and TRBJ1-2; 12 nucleotides agree with TRBD1. Trimming took 5 bases from V and 7 from J; bases not matched to a gene: 5. The CDR3 is 14 residues long. The germline CDR1 and CDR2 sequences are ENHRY and SYGVKD. The CDR3 nucleotides read TGTGCCATCAGTTTCGGGACAGGGGGCAGTGGCTACACCTTC. Translation gives CAISFGTGGSGYTF.

This chain uses TRBV25-1 with TRBJ2-5, with TRBD2 as a possible D gene (6 bases). V was clipped by 4 bases and J by 4 bases, with 13 bases between them. Germline loops: CDR1 MGHDK, CDR2 SYGVNS. The CDR3 has 14 amino acids. The CDR3 reads CASSGYGGGETQYF. CDR3 coding DNA: TGTGCCAGCAGTGGGTACGGGGGTGGAGAGACCCAGTACTTC.

Remarks on this clonotype: An end of the junction differs from the germline gene, which may be a read error. The rearrangement links TRBV7-2 to TRBJ1-1; D is uncertain. This CDR3 is 16 amino acids long. Germline V gives CDR1 SGHTA, CDR2 FQGNSA. This CDR3 reads CSSSLGYRSANTEAFF. The CDR3 DNA reads TGTTCCAGCAGCTTAGGGTACAGATCAGCTAACACTGAAGCTTTCTTT.

This clonotype was seen a few times. The chain recombines TRBV5-1 with TRBJ2-5; 14 positions match TRBD2. This CDR3 region has 17 residues. CDR1 and CDR2 from the germline V gene are SGHRS and YFSETQ. The V gene end was trimmed by 4 bases and the J gene end by 4 bases; junction bases not matched to a gene: 9. In nucleotides, the CDR3 is TGCGCCAGCAGCCTTCTGACTAGCGGGGGGGCTGCAGAGACCCAGTACTTC. It encodes CASSLLTSGGAAETQYF. The variable domain in full, completed from reference TRBV5-1 and TRBJ2-5, reads KAGVTQTPRYLIKTRGQQVTLSCSPISGHRSVSWYQQTPGQGLQFLFEYFSETQRNKGNFPGRFSGRQFSNSRSEMNVSTLELGDSALYLCASSLLTSGGAAETQYFGPGTRLLVL.

V and J are TRBV7-9 and TRBJ2-7, with 9 nucleotides matching TRBD1. CDR1 is SEHNR and CDR2 is FQNEAQ in the germline V gene (reference sequence). The V segment lost 6 bases and the J segment 5 bases; nucleotides outside the gene matches: 14. This CDR3 region has 16 residues. The CDR3: CASSFGGTGPFHEQYF. Written as DNA, the CDR3 is TGTGCCAGCAGTTTTGGGGGGACAGGGCCCTTCCACGAGCAGTACTTC.

This clonotype has only a few counts. This chain uses TRBV9 with TRBJ2-2, with D perhaps assigned TRBD1 or TRBD2 (5 bases each). The V end was cut by 0 bases, the J end by 1 base, with 13 bases between. The germline gives CDR1 SGDLS, CDR2 YYNGEE. This CDR3 is 17 amino acids long. CDR3 sequence reads: CASSVGAAGRNTGELFF. Here the CDR3 DNA reads TGTGCCAGCAGCGTAGGAGCGGCAGGGAGGAACACCGGGGAGCTGTTTTTT.